Following are 9 T cell receptor beta chains from one sample sequenced in a study of cytomegalovirus exposure and HLA in healthy donors. 13 Jbeta primers and 60 Vbeta primers were used for the PCR. Clones were sequenced by immunoSEQ multiplex PCR, and TCRdb holds only the in-frame ones, with some missing. The sample carries 160,000 or so clones, about 80% recorded once. Sequences were obtained from PBMCs. These receptors originate from a woman in her fifties or sixties in good health and CMV-seronegative.

This rearrangement joins TRBV10-3 to TRBJ2-1, with 9 bases that match TRBD2. V lost 1 base, J lost 5 bases, and 3 bases stayed unmatched. CDR3 size: 15 residues. From germline, CDR1 is ENHRY and CDR2 SYGVKD. The CDR3 protein is CAISELAGANNEQFF. The CDR3 DNA is TGTGCCATCAGTGAGTTAGCGGGAGCAAACAATGAGCAGTTCTTC.

CDR3 coding DNA: TGTGCCAGCAGGGCGGGGCAGGTCAATCAGCCCCAGCATTTT. Its translation is CASRAGQVNQPQHF. This chain joins TRBV28 and TRBJ1-5; D might be TRBD1 (5 bases). The length of the CDR3 is 14 residues. Between the trimmed V and J ends, which lost 6 bases and 3 bases, there was a span of 12 bases. Per the germline V gene, CDR1 is MDHEN and CDR2 is SYDVKM.

The rearrangement uses TRBV2 and TRBJ1-1; perhaps TRBD1 as D (6 bases). Trimming left V 5 bases short and J 9 bases short, with 16 bases between. Looked up from germline, CDR1 is SNHLY and CDR2 is FYNNEI. This CDR3 has 13 residues. The CDR3 coding sequence is TGTGCCAGCAGTTTGAGGGTGGACAGACAAGCTTTCTTT. Amino acids: CASSLRVDRQAFF.

This CDR3 is CASRSTGKETQYF. CDR3 DNA: TGTGCCAGCAGATCGACAGGGAAGGAGACCCAGTACTTC. The chain employs TRBV6-5 and TRBJ2-5, with 7 bases fitting TRBD1. CDR1 and CDR2 from the germline V gene are MNHEY and SVGAGI. V dropped 6 bases and J dropped 5; count of bases not matched to a gene: 6. CDR3 length: 13 residues.

The genes are TRBV11-3 and TRBJ2-2; D remains unclear. The V and J ends lost 4 bases and 2 bases respectively, with 8 bases between them. CDR1 is SGHNT and CDR2 is YENEEA in the germline V gene. The CDR3 sequence is 14 residues long. CDR3 DNA: TGTGCCAGCAGCTCTGTAAAAAACACCGGGGAGCTGTTTTTT. Translated, it gives CASSSVKNTGELFF.

This chain connects TRBV28 to TRBJ2-7; perhaps TRBD2 as D (5 bases). Trimming took off 5 bases at V and 0 bases at J, with 11 bases between the two ends. The CDR3 runs 14 residues. Germline CDR1 MDHEN, CDR2 SYDVKM. The CDR3 here is CASSRPTSSYEQYF. The CDR3 DNA sequence: TGTGCCAGCAGTAGACCCACTAGCTCCTACGAGCAGTACTTC.

V is TRBV10-3 and J is TRBJ2-5; perhaps TRBD1 as D (6 bases). The germline CDR1 and CDR2 sequences are ENHRY and SYGVKD. The CDR3 is made up of 14 amino acids. V gave up 4 bases and J gave up 2 bases, with 11 bases separating them. The DNA for the CDR3 is TGTGCCATCAGTGGGTCGAGGGGGCAAGAGACCCAGTACTTC. Its protein product is CAISGSRGQETQYF.

The chain employs TRBV5-1 and TRBJ1-5; 7 nucleotides match TRBD1. Trimming took 0 bases from V and 4 from J; bases not matched to a gene: 7. The CDR3 consists of 16 residues. CDR1 is SGHRS, CDR2 YFSETQ, per germline. In DNA, the CDR3 is TGCGCCAGCAGCTTGGGTGAGGGGGCCTTTAATCAGCCCCAGCATTTT. Translated: CASSLGEGAFNQPQHF.

The rearrangement links TRBV28 to TRBJ2-1; tentative D call: TRBD2 (5 bases). This CDR3 is 14 amino acids long. The germline CDR1 and CDR2 sequences are MDHEN and SYDVKM. Trimming shortened V by 2 bases and J by 6 bases, and 11 bases separated the two germline ends. Here the CDR3 reads CASSLRGPFNEQFF. The CDR3, as DNA: TGTGCCAGCAGTTTACGCGGGCCCTTCAATGAGCAGTTCTTC.